This is a list of T cell receptor beta chains from one sample in a study of blood T cell repertoires in COVID-19. Some clones are missing from TCRdb's copy, which holds only in-frame ones; the method was immunoSEQ multiplex PCR. This sample has under 500,000 clones; around 88% occur once, and the top ten carry about 4.5%. The sequenced material came from peripheral blood. These TCRs come from a woman aged 25 to 45 with acute or convalescent COVID-19. CDR3s include the opening cysteine and the closing phenylalanine or tryptophan. Each record gives: V gene, D gene, J gene, CDR3 protein. A D gene is named only where the DNA matches it firmly.

TRBV30	NA	TRBJ2-1	CASQQGHSTYNEQFF
TRBV6-5	TRBD1	TRBJ1-4	CASSAGQGGEKLFF
TRBV19	NA	TRBJ2-1	CASRSPGLNEQFF
TRBV24-1	TRBD1	TRBJ1-2	CATSDGTGYGYTF
TRBV10-3	TRBD1	TRBJ1-1	CAVRDRDVTEAFF
TRBV2	NA	TRBJ1-1	CATRRGIMNTEAFF
TRBV29-1	TRBD1	TRBJ1-1	CSAQGQGAEAFF
TRBV15	TRBD1	TRBJ2-5	CATSTGQGASWETQYF
TRBV6-1	NA	TRBJ1-5	CASEQRGGQPQHF
TRBV14	NA	TRBJ2-7	CASSQERGSLSEQYF
TRBV13	TRBD2	TRBJ2-7	CASSDSGASYEQYF
TRBV15	TRBD1	TRBJ1-1	CATVSGTGLAFF
TRBV5-4	NA	TRBJ1-2	CASSALEQGLANGYTF
TRBV19	NA	TRBJ2-3	CASSMDSSITDTQYF
TRBV7-8	TRBD2	TRBJ2-1	CASSAIMVRGEDEQFF
TRBV6-5	NA	TRBJ1-5	CASVRNNQPQHF
TRBV6-1	TRBD1	TRBJ1-4	CASSGQGYATNEKLFF
TRBV10-3	TRBD1	TRBJ1-3	CAMRTGGAGNTIYF
TRBV5-6	NA	TRBJ2-3	CASSLTAGFIDTQYF
TRBV30	NA	TRBJ2-2	CAWSFIRKLGKEAGELFF
TRBV4-1	NA	TRBJ1-1	CASSHADEAFF
TRBV6-2/TRBV6-3	NA	TRBJ1-4	CASSQNREKLFF
TRBV7-3	TRBD2	TRBJ2-5	CASSPTGGAGETQYF
TRBV6-6	TRBD1	TRBJ1-1	CASSHGQGRVSNTEAFF
TRBV29-1	NA	TRBJ1-6	CSDLGHDNSPLHF
TRBV6-5	NA	TRBJ2-1	CASMSNNEQFF
TRBV7-9	NA	TRBJ1-1	CASSLVGAGGPGNTEAFF
TRBV28	TRBD2	TRBJ2-3	CASSLGGGTDTQYF
TRBV5-4	TRBD1	TRBJ2-2	CASSHAGGAGGELFF
TRBV9	TRBD1	TRBJ2-3	CASSVDATGTGTDTQYF
TRBV11-2	TRBD1	TRBJ2-5	CASSSGTGGFTQYF
TRBV2	TRBD1	TRBJ1-2	CASSTGGVGYTF
TRBV6-6	NA	TRBJ1-1	CASRSYTGNTEAFF
TRBV6-1	NA	TRBJ1-5	CASSEVPGQGNQPQHF
TRBV27	NA	TRBJ2-7	CASSRLAGPATGNEQYF
TRBV23-1	NA	TRBJ1-5	CASREGGAVPQHF
TRBV2	TRBD1	TRBJ1-5	CASSGQGEGQPQHF
TRBV10-1	NA	TRBJ2-3	CASSELTGTDTQYF
TRBV29-1	NA	TRBJ1-2	CSVDEHAGDYTF
TRBV5-1	TRBD1	TRBJ2-5	CASSGGPETQYF
TRBV2	NA	TRBJ1-2	CASSGSLGGNYGYTF
TRBV2	NA	TRBJ2-2	CASSEAYPLYRVTGELFF